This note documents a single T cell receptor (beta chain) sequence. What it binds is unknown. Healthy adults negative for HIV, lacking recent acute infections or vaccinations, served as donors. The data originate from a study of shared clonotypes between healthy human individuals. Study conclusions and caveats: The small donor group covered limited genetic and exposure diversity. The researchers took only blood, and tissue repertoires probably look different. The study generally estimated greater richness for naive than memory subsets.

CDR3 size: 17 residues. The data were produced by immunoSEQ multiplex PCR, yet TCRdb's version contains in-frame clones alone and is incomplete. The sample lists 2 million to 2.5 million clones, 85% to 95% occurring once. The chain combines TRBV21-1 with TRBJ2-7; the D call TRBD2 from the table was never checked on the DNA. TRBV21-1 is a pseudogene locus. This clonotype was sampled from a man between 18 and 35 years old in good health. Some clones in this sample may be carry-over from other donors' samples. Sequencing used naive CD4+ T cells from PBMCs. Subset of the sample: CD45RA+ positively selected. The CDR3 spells CASSRGGRPGTSYEQYF. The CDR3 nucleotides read TGTGCCAGCAGCAGGGGCGGGAGGCCGGGCACATCATACGAGCAGTACTTC.